This T cell receptor beta chain was identified in a study of T-cell reconstitution after alpha-beta-depleted transplantation in children. This clonotype was seen repeatedly, ten times or more. Germline CDR1 reads MNHEY; CDR2 reads SMNVEV (reference sequence). The CDR3 is 16 residues long. Trimming at V came to 3 bases and at J to 3 bases, leaving 5 bases not matched to a gene. A library of TCRbeta sequences, prepared with unique molecular identifiers, was generated. TCRdb re-derived calls from the PCR reads in MiXCR, one entry per CDR3 protein. The sample gives 190,000 or so distinct CDR3 sequences, about 14% of which show up once; 13% is in the top ten.

The chain uses TRBV27 and TRBJ2-1; TRBD2 aligns across 10 bases. The sequence was obtained from a human donor who donated a stem cell graft to a child with acute lymphoblastic leukemia. This material consisted of PBMCs from the stem cell graft donor, taken from the stem cell graft. CDR3 sequence reads: CASSFSASGSYNEQFF. The CDR3 nucleotides are TGTGCCAGCAGTTTTTCCGCTAGCGGGAGCTACAATGAGCAGTTCTTC.